This is a list of T cell receptor beta chains from one sample in a study of T-cell reconstitution after alpha-beta-depleted transplantation in children. TCRdb itself ran the PCR reads through MiXCR, one entry per CDR3 protein. The data show 97,000 or so distinct CDR3 sequences, with around 6.1% seen just once and about 6% held by the top ten. Here the sequenced sample was PBMCs, mostly from graft donor cells, taken 60 days after TCRalphabeta/CD19-depleted stem cell transplant. All receptors derive from a female patient aged 2-9 years who had a stem cell transplant for Fanconi anemia, so the T cells may come from the graft donor. Each CDR3 is given with its conserved first and last residue. Fields, in order: clone size, CDR3 length, V gene, D gene, J gene, CDR3 protein, CDR3 DNA. A D gene is named only where the DNA matches it firmly. Only some rows state a clone size, as once, few, many or a class for expanded clones.

many	12	TRBV5-1	.	TRBJ1-5	CASSEPGQPQHF	TGCGCCAGCAGCGAACCGGGACAACCCCAGCATTTT
many	14	TRBV2	.	TRBJ2-2	CASRRLGNTGELFF	TGTGCCAGCAGGCGGCTAGGGAACACCGGGGAGCTGTTTTTT
few	16	TRBV18	.	TRBJ2-7	CASSRNRVSSSNEQYF	TGTGCCAGCTCACGAAACCGGGTCTCTAGTAGCAACGAGCAGTACTTC
many	12	TRBV12-3/TRBV12-4	.	TRBJ1-1	CATGLRTAEAFF	TGTGCCACAGGACTAAGGACGGCTGAAGCTTTCTTT
many	20	TRBV12-3/TRBV12-4	TRBD1	TRBJ2-7	CASSLWVGGTGYASSYEQYF	TGTGCCAGCAGTTTGTGGGTTGGAGGGACAGGGTACGCCAGCTCCTACGAGCAGTACTTC
.	13	TRBV28	.	TRBJ2-5	CASRAGSRETQYF	TGTGCCAGCAGGGCGGGATCTAGGGAGACCCAGTACTTC
many	13	TRBV20-1	.	TRBJ2-1	CSARDTGPNEQFF	TGCAGTGCTAGAGATACGGGACCCAATGAGCAGTTCTTC
many	13	TRBV20-1	.	TRBJ2-3	CSARASGVDTQYF	TGCAGTGCTAGAGCCTCCGGAGTCGATACGCAGTATTTT
many	16	TRBV5-1	.	TRBJ2-7	CASSLVGWDRTYEQYF	TGCGCCAGCAGCTTGGTGGGATGGGATCGGACCTACGAGCAGTACTTC
.	15	TRBV6-1	TRBD1	TRBJ2-5	CASSADRGRQETQYF	TGTGCCAGCAGTGCGGACAGGGGTAGGCAAGAGACCCAGTACTTC
few	17	TRBV5-1	TRBD1	TRBJ2-7	CASSPGQGSSPPHEQYF	TGCGCCAGTTCCCCGGGACAGGGATCTTCTCCCCCCCACGAGCAGTACTTC
.	13	TRBV20-1	.	TRBJ1-2	CSAHRQTDYGYTF	TGCAGTGCCCACCGACAGACAGACTATGGCTACACCTTC
many	13	TRBV7-9	TRBD2	TRBJ2-1	CASRLAGREEQFF	TGTGCCAGCCGACTAGCGGGGAGGGAAGAGCAGTTCTTC
many	15	TRBV11-2	.	TRBJ2-5	CASSLVRGAKETQYF	TGTGCCAGCAGCTTAGTACGGGGGGCAAAGGAGACCCAGTACTTC
many	18	TRBV12-3/TRBV12-4	TRBD2	TRBJ2-1	CASSSPGTSGSFGDEQFF	TGTGCCAGCAGCAGTCCCGGGACTAGCGGGAGTTTCGGGGATGAGCAGTTCTTC
many	17	TRBV6-5	.	TRBJ2-7	CASSYGIGSGYPPEQYF	TGTGCCAGCAGTTACGGTATCGGCAGCGGGTATCCTCCCGAGCAGTACTTC
.	17	TRBV4-1	.	TRBJ1-6	CASSTTGRSSYNSPLHF	TGCGCCAGCAGCACTACAGGGAGAAGCTCCTATAATTCACCCCTCCACTTT
few	14	TRBV10-3	TRBD1	TRBJ2-7	CAISGSGQGYEQYF	TGTGCCATCAGTGGTTCGGGACAGGGGTACGAGCAGTACTTC
many	14	TRBV30	TRBD1	TRBJ2-1	CAWSRDRVWRGQFF	TGTGCCTGGAGTCGGGACAGGGTCTGGCGGGGGCAGTTCTTC
few	14	TRBV6-2/TRBV6-3	.	TRBJ1-5	CASSYSRGGQPQHF	TGTGCCAGCAGTTACTCCAGGGGTGGTCAGCCCCAGCATTTT
few	18	TRBV2	TRBD2	TRBJ2-1	CASRLGGLAGWVDNEQFF	TGTGCCAGCAGGTTGGGGGGACTAGCGGGATGGGTTGACAATGAGCAGTTCTTC
many	15	TRBV7-9	TRBD1	TRBJ2-7	CASSLGGTGGYEQYF	TGTGCCAGCAGCTTAGGCGGGACAGGAGGCTACGAGCAGTACTTC
many	17	TRBV5-1	.	TRBJ1-6	CASSSETPGGPNSPLHF	TGCGCCAGCAGCTCGGAGACCCCAGGCGGCCCTAATTCACCCCTCCACTTT
many	16	TRBV6-1	.	TRBJ2-1	CASSVPDLSSYNEQFF	TGTGCCAGCAGTGTCCCCGACCTGAGCTCCTACAATGAGCAGTTCTTC
many	14	TRBV28	TRBD2	TRBJ2-7	CASCTSGGTYEQYF	TGTGCCAGCTGTACTAGCGGGGGCACCTACGAGCAGTACTTC
many	13	TRBV7-2	.	TRBJ2-7	CASSFGYDYEQYF	TGTGCCAGCAGCTTTGGGTACGACTACGAGCAGTACTTC
many	14	TRBV20-1	.	TRBJ1-4	CSARSDATNEKLFF	TGCAGTGCTAGGTCAGATGCAACTAATGAAAAACTGTTTTTT
few	18	TRBV7-3	TRBD2	TRBJ2-1	CASSPGTSGRASYNEQFF	TGTGCCAGCAGTCCCGGGACTAGCGGGAGGGCTTCCTACAATGAGCAGTTCTTC
.	14	TRBV5-4	.	TRBJ2-7	CASSIGPSPYEQYF	TGTGCCAGCAGCATAGGACCGAGCCCCTACGAGCAGTACTTC
many	16	TRBV4-1	TRBD1	TRBJ2-3	CASSQTPGQEADTQYF	TGCGCCAGCAGCCAAACCCCCGGACAGGAAGCAGATACGCAGTATTTT
many	15	TRBV6-5	TRBD2	TRBJ2-1	CASSYSLAGLNEQFF	TGTGCCAGCAGTTACTCATTAGCGGGTCTCAATGAGCAGTTCTTC
few	18	TRBV4-1	.	TRBJ2-3	CASSQKAGLADNTDTQYF	TGCGCCAGCAGCCAAAAAGCCGGGCTAGCAGACAACACAGATACGCAGTATTTT
many	14	TRBV5-1	.	TRBJ2-2	CASSLIPSSGELFF	TGCGCCAGCAGCTTGATTCCCTCCTCCGGGGAGCTGTTTTTT
many	20	TRBV6-1	TRBD1	TRBJ1-1	CASSGRQGYFKEEREDEAFF	TGTGCCAGCAGTGGACGACAGGGATACTTCAAAGAGGAGAGGGAGGATGAAGCTTTCTTT
.	14	TRBV9	.	TRBJ2-3	CASRRELSTDTQYF	TGTGCCAGCAGACGGGAATTGTCCACAGATACGCAGTATTTT
few	16	TRBV4-1	TRBD2	TRBJ2-3	CASSPGWTSGTDTQYF	TGCGCCAGCAGCCCCGGATGGACTAGCGGCACAGATACGCAGTATTTT
few	18	TRBV18	TRBD1	TRBJ2-1	CASSKSPIRDSSYNEQFF	TGTGCCAGCTCAAAGTCTCCGATCCGGGACAGCTCCTACAATGAGCAGTTCTTC
few	15	TRBV7-9	TRBD2	TRBJ2-3	CASSLERGGTDTQYF	TGTGCCAGCAGCTTAGAACGGGGGGGCACAGATACGCAGTATTTT
many	14	TRBV5-1	TRBD1	TRBJ2-2	CASSFDRESGELFF	TGCGCCAGCAGCTTCGACAGGGAGTCCGGGGAGCTGTTTTTT
few	13	TRBV20-1	.	TRBJ1-2	CSASEGANYGYTF	TGCAGTGCTAGTGAGGGGGCTAACTATGGCTACACCTTC
many	16	TRBV28	.	TRBJ1-1	CASSLGSGTIYTEAFF	TGTGCCAGCAGTTTAGGGTCGGGCACCATATACACTGAAGCTTTCTTT
few	15	TRBV6-1	.	TRBJ2-6	CASSRRLSGANVLTF	TGTGCCAGCAGCAGACGGCTCTCTGGGGCCAACGTCCTGACTTTC
few	15	TRBV20-1	TRBD1	TRBJ2-5	CSAIRQGALRETQYF	TGCAGTGCTATACGACAGGGGGCGTTGAGAGAGACCCAGTACTTC
many	16	TRBV6-5	TRBD2	TRBJ2-3	CASSYILTTSPDTQYF	TGTGCCAGCAGTTACATCCTTACGACTAGCCCAGATACGCAGTATTTT
few	19	TRBV15	TRBD2	TRBJ2-3	CATSRLGLAGGRYTDTQYF	TGTGCCACCAGCAGATTGGGACTAGCGGGGGGGCGGTACACAGATACGCAGTATTTT
many	14	TRBV7-3	TRBD2	TRBJ2-1	CASSPGLAGGEQFF	TGTGCCAGCAGCCCGGGACTAGCGGGAGGTGAGCAGTTCTTC
few	13	TRBV20-1	.	TRBJ2-7	CSAGLVSGREQYF	TGCAGTGCTGGTCTGGTGTCGGGTCGGGAGCAGTACTTC
many	16	TRBV3-1	TRBD2	TRBJ2-5	CASSLGLTKAEETQYF	TGTGCCAGCAGCCTGGGACTAACAAAGGCGGAAGAGACCCAGTACTTC
many	13	TRBV12-3/TRBV12-4	.	TRBJ2-7	CASSLLDSYEQYF	TGTGCCAGCAGTTTACTAGACTCATACGAGCAGTACTTC
many	15	TRBV12-3/TRBV12-4	TRBD2	TRBJ2-1	CASSALAGGRNEQFF	TGTGCCAGCAGTGCACTAGCGGGGGGGCGAAATGAGCAGTTCTTC
many	16	TRBV3-1	TRBD2	TRBJ2-1	CASSYSTSGEGNEQFF	TGTGCCAGCAGTTACAGTACTAGCGGAGAGGGGAATGAGCAGTTCTTC
many	12	TRBV12-3/TRBV12-4	.	TRBJ1-1	CASSVDGTEAFF	TGTGCCAGCAGCGTGGACGGCACTGAAGCTTTCTTT
few	18	TRBV5-1	TRBD1	TRBJ1-4	CASSLEGQGGLVGEKLFF	TGCGCCAGCAGCTTGGAGGGGCAGGGGGGTTTAGTCGGTGAAAAACTGTTTTTT
many	15	TRBV25-1	.	TRBJ2-4	CASTPDRMAKNIQYF	TGTGCCAGCACCCCCGACAGGATGGCCAAAAACATTCAGTACTTC
.	16	TRBV28	TRBD1	TRBJ2-7	CASSLYRGTGFNEQYF	TGTGCCAGCAGTTTATACCGGGGGACAGGGTTCAACGAGCAGTACTTC